These 6 T cell receptor beta chains originate from one sample sequenced in a study of T cell repertoires in ileal Crohn's disease. Clones were read by immunoSEQ multiplex PCR, and TCRdb kept only the in-frame ones, dropping some. The table shows 9,500 to 12,000 clones, with around 90% occurring only once. Noted time point: inflamed ileum from the surgical specimen. What was sequenced was ileal tissue. The receptors derive from an adult with Crohn's disease.

The chain has TRBV5-8 and TRBJ2-7; a possible D gene is TRBD2 (6 bases). V was shortened by 3 bases and J by 5 bases, with 15 bases between the two germline ends. This CDR3 has 14 amino acids. CDR1 is SGHTS, CDR2 YDEGEE, per germline. CDR3: CASSSPGGKHEQYF. The CDR3 DNA sequence: TGTGCCAGCAGCTCGCCCGGCGGGAAGCACGAGCAGTACTTC.

This clone is a singleton in its sample. This sequence joins TRBV4-1 and TRBJ2-1; no reliable D call. The CDR3 contains 15 residues. CDR1 and CDR2 from the germline V gene are MGHRA and YSYEKL. Trimming pared 4 bases from V and 3 bases from J, leaving 13 bases between. The CDR3, as DNA: TGCGCCAGCAGCCCCCTGGCGGACCTCTACAATGAGCAGTTCTTC. Translating gives CASSPLADLYNEQFF.

This chain joins TRBV5-1 and TRBJ2-3; D not certain. Germline-derived CDR1 and CDR2 are SGHRS and YFSETQ. Between the trimmed V and J ends, which lost 4 bases and 0 bases, there was a span of 6 bases. The CDR3 extends over 13 amino acids. CDR3 loop: CASSPDSTDTQYF. CDR3 sequence (DNA): TGCGCCAGCAGCCCCGACAGCACAGATACGCAGTATTTT.

The rearrangement links TRBV5-4 to TRBJ1-1; the D gene is possibly TRBD1 (5 bases). Trimming removed 1 base from V and 2 bases from J, with 9 bases in between. Germline V gene sequence: CDR1 SGHNT, CDR2 YYREEE (reference sequence). There are 14 residues in the CDR3. The chain's CDR3 is CASSLRDANTEAFF. The DNA of the CDR3 is TGTGCCAGCAGCTTGAGGGACGCAAACACTGAAGCTTTCTTT. The full variable domain, its missing parts supplied by reference TRBV5-4 and TRBJ1-1, is ETGVTQSPTHLIKTRGQQVTLRCSSQSGHNTVSWYQQALGQGPQFIFQYYREEENGRGNFPPRFSGLQFPNYSSELNVNALELDDSALYLCASSLRDANTEAFFGQGTRLTVV.

The V call is TRBV29-1, the J call TRBJ1-1; D is unclear. CDR1 and CDR2 (germline): SQVTM, ANQGSEA. V lost 2 bases and J lost 2, with 9 bases in between. There are 13 residues in the CDR3. The CDR3 loop reads CSVEKDVNTEAFF. CDR3 DNA: TGCAGCGTTGAAAAGGATGTCAACACTGAAGCTTTCTTT.

The chain links TRBV6-5 to TRBJ1-5; D may be TRBD1 (6 bases). CDR3 length: 14 amino acids. CDR1 MNHEY and CDR2 SVGAGI come from the germline V gene. V lost 6 bases and J lost 2, with 11 bases in between. CDR3 residues: CASRPGVRNQPQHF. The CDR3 DNA is TGTGCCAGCAGGCCAGGGGTCCGCAATCAGCCCCAGCATTTT.